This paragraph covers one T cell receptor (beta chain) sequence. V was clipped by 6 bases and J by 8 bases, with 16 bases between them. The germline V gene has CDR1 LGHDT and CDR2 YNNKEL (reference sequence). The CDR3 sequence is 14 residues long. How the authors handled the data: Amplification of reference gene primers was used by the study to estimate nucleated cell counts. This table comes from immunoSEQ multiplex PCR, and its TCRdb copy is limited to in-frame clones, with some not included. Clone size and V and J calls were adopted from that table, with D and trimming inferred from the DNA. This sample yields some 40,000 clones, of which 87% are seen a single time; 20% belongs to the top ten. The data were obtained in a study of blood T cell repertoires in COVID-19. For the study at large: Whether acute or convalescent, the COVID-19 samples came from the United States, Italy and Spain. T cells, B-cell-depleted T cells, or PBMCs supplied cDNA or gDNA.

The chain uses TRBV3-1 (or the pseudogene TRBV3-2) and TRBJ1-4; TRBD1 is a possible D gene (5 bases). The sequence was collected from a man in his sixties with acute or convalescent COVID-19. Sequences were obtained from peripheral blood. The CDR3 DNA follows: TGTGCCAGCAGTCCTACGGGGACTTACGAAAAACTGTTTTTT. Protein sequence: CASSPTGTYEKLFF.